This record looks at one T cell receptor (beta chain) sequence and its context. The sample is drawn from a study of blood T cell repertoires in COVID-19. The germline V gene encodes CDR1 MDHEN and CDR2 SYDVKM. This CDR3 comprises 15 residues. V shed 6 bases, J shed 3 bases, and the junction held 8 bases outside the gene matches. The data were produced by immunoSEQ multiplex PCR, yet TCRdb's version contains in-frame clones alone and is incomplete. The sample includes 25,000 to 35,000 clones, roughly 85% of them seen just once. The chain links TRBV28 to TRBJ1-2; TRBD1 aligns across 9 bases. This TCR was recovered from a man older than 75 with active COVID-19. Sequencing used peripheral blood. The CDR3 region has the DNA TGTGCCAGCAGCTTCGGGACAGGGAGGGACTATGGCTACACCTTC. Its protein is CASSFGTGRDYGYTF.